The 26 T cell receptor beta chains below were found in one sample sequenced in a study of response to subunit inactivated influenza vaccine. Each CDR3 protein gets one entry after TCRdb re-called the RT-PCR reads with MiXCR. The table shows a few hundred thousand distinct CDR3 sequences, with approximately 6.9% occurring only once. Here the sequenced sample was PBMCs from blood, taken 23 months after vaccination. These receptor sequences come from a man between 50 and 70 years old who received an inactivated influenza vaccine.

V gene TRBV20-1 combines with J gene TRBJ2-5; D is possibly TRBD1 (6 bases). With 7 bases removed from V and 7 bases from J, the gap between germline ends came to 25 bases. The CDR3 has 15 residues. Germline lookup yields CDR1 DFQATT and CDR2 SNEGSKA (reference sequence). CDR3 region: CSVRVGQTASWTQYF. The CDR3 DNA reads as TGCAGTGTTAGGGTCGGACAGACAGCTTCGTGGACCCAGTACTTC.

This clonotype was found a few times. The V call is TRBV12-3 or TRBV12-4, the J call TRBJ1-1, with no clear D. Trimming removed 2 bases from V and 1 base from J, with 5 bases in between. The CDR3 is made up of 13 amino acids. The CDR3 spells CASSLRQNTEAFF. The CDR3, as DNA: TGTGCCAGCAGTTTACGACAGAACACTGAAGCTTTCTTT.

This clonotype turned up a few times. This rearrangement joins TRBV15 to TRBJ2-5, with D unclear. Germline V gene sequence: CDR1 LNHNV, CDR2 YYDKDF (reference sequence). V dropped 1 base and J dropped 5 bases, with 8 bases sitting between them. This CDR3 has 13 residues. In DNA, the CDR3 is TGTGCCACCAGCAGAGGGCTGGGGGAGACCCAGTACTTC. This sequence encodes CATSRGLGETQYF.

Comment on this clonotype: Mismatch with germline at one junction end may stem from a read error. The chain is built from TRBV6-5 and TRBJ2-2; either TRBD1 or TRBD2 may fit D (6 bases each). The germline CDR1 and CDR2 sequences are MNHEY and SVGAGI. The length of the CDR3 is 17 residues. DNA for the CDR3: TGTGCCAGCAGTTACTCATACAGGGTTGGGGCCACCGGGGGGCTGTTTTTT. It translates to CASSYSYRVGATGGLFF.

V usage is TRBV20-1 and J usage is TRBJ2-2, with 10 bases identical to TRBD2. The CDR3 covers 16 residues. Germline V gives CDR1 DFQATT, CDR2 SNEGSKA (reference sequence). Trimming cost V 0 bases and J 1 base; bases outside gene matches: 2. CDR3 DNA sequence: TGCAGTGCTAGAGATGCTAGCGGGGGGAACACCGGGGAGCTGTTTTTT. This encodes CSARDASGGNTGELFF.

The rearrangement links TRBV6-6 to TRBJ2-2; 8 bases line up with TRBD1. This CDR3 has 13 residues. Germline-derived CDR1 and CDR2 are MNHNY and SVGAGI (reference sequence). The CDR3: CAVAGGEGGELFF. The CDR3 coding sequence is TGTGCTGTCGCAGGGGGCGAAGGCGGGGAGCTGTTTTTT.

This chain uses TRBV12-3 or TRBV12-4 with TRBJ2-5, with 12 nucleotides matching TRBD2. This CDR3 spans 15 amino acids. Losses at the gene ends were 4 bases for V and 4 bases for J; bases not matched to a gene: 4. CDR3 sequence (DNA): TGTGCCAGCAGTTCCCGGACTAGCGGGACAGAGACCCAGTACTTC. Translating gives CASSSRTSGTETQYF.

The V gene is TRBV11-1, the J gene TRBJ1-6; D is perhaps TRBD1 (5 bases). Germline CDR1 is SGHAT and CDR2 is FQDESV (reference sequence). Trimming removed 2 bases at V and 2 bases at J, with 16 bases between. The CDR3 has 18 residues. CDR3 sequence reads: CASSLIDGGAAYNSPLHF. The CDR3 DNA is TGTGCCAGCAGCTTAATAGATGGAGGGGCGGCCTATAATTCACCCCTCCACTTT.

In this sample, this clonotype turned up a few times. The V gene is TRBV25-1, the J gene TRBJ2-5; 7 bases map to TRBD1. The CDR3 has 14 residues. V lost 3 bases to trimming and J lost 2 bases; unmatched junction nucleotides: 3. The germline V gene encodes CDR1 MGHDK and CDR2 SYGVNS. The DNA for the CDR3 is TGTGCCAGCAGTGAGGGGGACAGTCAAGAGACCCAGTACTTC. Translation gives CASSEGDSQETQYF.

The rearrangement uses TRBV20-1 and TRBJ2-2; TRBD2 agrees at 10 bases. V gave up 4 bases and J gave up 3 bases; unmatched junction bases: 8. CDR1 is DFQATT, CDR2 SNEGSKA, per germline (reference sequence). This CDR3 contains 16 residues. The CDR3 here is CSATLAGESHTGELFF. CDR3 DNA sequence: TGCAGTGCTACCCTAGCGGGAGAGTCGCACACCGGGGAGCTGTTTTTT.

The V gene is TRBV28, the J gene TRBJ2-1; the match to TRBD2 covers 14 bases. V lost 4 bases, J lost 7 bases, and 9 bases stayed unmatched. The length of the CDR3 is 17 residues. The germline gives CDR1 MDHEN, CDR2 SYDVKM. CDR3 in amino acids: CASSSGLAGGSWNEQFF. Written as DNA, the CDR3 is TGTGCCAGCAGTTCCGGACTAGCGGGAGGTTCATGGAATGAGCAGTTCTTC.

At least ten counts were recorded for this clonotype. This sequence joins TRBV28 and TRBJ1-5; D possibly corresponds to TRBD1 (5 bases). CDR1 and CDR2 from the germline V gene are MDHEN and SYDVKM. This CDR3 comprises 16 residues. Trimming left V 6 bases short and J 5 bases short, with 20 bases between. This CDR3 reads CASRGSRGTIHQPQHF. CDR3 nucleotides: TGTGCCAGCAGGGGCTCGCGGGGCACCATACATCAGCCCCAGCATTTT.

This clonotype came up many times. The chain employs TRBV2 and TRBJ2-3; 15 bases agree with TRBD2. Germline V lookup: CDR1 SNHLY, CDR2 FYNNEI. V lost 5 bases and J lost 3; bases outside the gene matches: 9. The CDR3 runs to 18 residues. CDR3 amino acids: CASSPRGLAGGPTDTQYF. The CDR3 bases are TGTGCCAGCAGTCCGAGAGGACTAGCGGGGGGGCCAACAGATACGCAGTATTTT.

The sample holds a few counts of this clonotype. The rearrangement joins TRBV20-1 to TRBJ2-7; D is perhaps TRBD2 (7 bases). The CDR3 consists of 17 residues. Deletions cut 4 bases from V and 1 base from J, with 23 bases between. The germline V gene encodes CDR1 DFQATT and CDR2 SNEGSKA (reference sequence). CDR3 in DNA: TGCAGTGCTAAAGGGGGGGTTGGGCAAACAAAATCCTACGAGCAGTACTTC. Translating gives CSAKGGVGQTKSYEQYF.

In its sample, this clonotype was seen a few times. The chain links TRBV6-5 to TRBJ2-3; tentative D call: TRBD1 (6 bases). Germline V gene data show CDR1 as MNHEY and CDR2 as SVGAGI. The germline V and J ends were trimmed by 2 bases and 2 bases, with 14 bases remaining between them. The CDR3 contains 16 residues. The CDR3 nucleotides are TGTGCCAGCAGTTACCGTGCCGGGACACACACAGATACGCAGTATTTT. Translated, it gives CASSYRAGTHTDTQYF.

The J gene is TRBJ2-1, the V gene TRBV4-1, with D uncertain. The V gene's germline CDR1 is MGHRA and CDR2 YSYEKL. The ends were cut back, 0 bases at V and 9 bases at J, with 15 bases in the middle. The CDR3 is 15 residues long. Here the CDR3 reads CASSQEPSLPTEQFF. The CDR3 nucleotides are TGCGCCAGCAGCCAAGAGCCCTCTCTCCCCACTGAGCAGTTCTTC.

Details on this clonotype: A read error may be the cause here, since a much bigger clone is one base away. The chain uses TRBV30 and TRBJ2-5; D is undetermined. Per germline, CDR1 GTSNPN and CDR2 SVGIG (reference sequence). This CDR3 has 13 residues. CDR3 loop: CAWSVGVGETQHF. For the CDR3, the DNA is TGTGCCTGGAGTGTCGGAGTAGGAGAGACCCAGCACTTC.

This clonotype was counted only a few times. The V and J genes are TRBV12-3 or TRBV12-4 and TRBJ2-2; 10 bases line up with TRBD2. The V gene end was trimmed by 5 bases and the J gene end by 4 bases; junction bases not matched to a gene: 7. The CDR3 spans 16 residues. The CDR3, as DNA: TGTGCCAGCAGTCCAAAGGTAGCGGGAGGCACCGGGGAGCTGTTTTTT. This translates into CASSPKVAGGTGELFF.

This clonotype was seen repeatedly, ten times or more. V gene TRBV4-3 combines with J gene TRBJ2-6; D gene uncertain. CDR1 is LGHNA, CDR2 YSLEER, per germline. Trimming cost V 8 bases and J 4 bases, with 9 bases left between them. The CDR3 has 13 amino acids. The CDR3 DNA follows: TGCGCCAGCTCCCCCACGGGGGCCAACGTCCTGACTTTC. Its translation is CASSPTGANVLTF.

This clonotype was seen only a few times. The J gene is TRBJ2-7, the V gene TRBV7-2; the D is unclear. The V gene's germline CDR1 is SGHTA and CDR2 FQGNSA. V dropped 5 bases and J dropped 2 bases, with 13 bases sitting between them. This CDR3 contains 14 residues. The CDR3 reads CASSPSAGPYEQYF. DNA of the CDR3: TGTGCCAGCAGCCCCAGTGCCGGCCCCTACGAGCAGTACTTC.

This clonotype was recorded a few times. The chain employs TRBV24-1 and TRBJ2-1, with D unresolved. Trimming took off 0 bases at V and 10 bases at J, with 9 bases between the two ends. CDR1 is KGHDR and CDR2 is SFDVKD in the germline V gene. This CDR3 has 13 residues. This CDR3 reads CATSDLYSREQFF. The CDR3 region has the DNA TGTGCCACCAGTGATTTGTATTCGAGAGAGCAGTTCTTC.

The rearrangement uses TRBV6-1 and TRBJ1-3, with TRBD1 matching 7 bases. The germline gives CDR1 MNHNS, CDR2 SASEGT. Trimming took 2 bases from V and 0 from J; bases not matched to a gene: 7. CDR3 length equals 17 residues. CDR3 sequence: CASSESDRAFSGNTIYF. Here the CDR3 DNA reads TGTGCCAGCAGTGAATCTGACAGGGCCTTCTCTGGAAACACCATATATTTT.

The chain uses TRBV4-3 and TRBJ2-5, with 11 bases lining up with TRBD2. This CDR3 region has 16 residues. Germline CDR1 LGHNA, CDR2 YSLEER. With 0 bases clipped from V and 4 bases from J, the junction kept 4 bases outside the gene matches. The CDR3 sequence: CASSQELAGGRETQYF. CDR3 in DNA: TGCGCCAGCAGCCAAGAGCTAGCGGGGGGCCGAGAGACCCAGTACTTC.

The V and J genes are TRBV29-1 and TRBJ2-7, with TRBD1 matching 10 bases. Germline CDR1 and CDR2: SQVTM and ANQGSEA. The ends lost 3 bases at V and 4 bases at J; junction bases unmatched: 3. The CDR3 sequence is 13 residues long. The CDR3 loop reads CSVERTGGYEQYF. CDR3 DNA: TGCAGCGTTGAGAGGACAGGGGGGTACGAGCAGTACTTC.

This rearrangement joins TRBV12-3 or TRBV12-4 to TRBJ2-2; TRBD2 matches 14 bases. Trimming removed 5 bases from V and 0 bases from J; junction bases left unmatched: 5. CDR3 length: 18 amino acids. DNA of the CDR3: TGTGCCAGCAGTCCTCCGGGACTAGCGGGGGCGAACACCGGGGAGCTGTTTTTT. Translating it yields CASSPPGLAGANTGELFF.

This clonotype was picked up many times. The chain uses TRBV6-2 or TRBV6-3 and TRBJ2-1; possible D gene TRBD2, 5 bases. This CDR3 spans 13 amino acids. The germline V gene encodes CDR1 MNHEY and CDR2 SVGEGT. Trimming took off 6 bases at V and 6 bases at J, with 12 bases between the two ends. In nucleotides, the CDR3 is TGTGCCAGCAGCCCGGACTGGATCAATGAGCAGTTCTTC. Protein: CASSPDWINEQFF.